This T cell receptor beta chain was retrieved from a study of T cells after somatic rescue of genetic block. CDR3 length equals 14 residues. Germline lookup yields CDR1 SEHNR and CDR2 FQNEAQ (reference sequence). V dropped 2 bases and J dropped 6 bases, with 11 bases sitting between them. TCRdb's copy holds only in-frame clones and misses some; the assay was immunoSEQ multiplex PCR. Here the sample spans 12,000 or so clones, around 72% being singletons. Material: peripheral blood mononuclear cells (PBMCs). The rearrangement uses TRBV7-9 and TRBJ1-5; D call uncertain. This clonotype originated in a boy between 10 and 17 years old. CDR3 DNA: TGTGCCAGCAGCTTAATGGGAGAGAGTCAGCCCCAGCATTTT. It yields the protein CASSLMGESQPQHF.